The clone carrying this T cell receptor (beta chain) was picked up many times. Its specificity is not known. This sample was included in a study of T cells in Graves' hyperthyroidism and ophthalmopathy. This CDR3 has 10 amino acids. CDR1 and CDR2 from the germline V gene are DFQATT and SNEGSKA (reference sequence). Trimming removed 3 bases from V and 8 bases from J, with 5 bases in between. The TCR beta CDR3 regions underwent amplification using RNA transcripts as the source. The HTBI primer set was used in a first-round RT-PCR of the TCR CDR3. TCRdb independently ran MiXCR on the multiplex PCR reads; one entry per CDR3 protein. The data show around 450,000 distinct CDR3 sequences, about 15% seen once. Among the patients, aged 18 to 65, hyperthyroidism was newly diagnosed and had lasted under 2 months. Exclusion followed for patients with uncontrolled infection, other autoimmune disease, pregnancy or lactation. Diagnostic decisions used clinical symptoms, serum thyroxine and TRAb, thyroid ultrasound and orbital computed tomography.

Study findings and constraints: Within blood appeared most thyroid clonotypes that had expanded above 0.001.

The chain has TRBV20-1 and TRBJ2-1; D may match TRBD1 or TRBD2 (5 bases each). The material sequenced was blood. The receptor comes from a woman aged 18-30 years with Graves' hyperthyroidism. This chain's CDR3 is CSARGDEQFF. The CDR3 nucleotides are TGCAGTGCTAGGGGGGATGAGCAGTTCTTC.